The 9 T cell receptor beta chains given below trace back to one sample, sequenced in a study of T cells in Graves' hyperthyroidism and ophthalmopathy. From RNA transcripts, TCR beta CDR3 regions were amplified. HTBI primers were employed in a first-round RT-PCR of the TCR CDR3. TCRdb re-derived calls from the multiplex PCR reads in MiXCR, one entry per CDR3 protein. The repertoire holds 500,000 to 550,000 distinct CDR3 sequences, with 15% to 20% as singletons. Specimen: blood. The receptors shown here come from a man aged 40-49 years with Graves' ophthalmopathy.

This clonotype showed up many times. This chain uses TRBV7-2 with TRBJ1-2; weak D call: TRBD1 (5 bases). V was shortened by 2 bases and J by 5 bases, with 15 bases between the two germline ends. The CDR3 is 15 amino acids. Germline V gene lookup returns CDR1 SGHTA and CDR2 FQGNSA. The CDR3 loop is CASSLTRDGQYGYTF. CDR3 sequence (DNA): TGTGCCAGCAGCTTAACCCGGGACGGCCAGTATGGCTACACCTTC.

This clonotype was detected a few times. The rearrangement uses TRBV19 and TRBJ2-7, with D hard to call. Germline V CDR1 and CDR2: LNHDA, SQIVND (reference sequence). Deletions cut 3 bases from V and 7 bases from J, with 13 bases between. CDR3 length equals 13 residues. CDR3 sequence (DNA): TGTGCCAGTAGTATCGGCGCGCCGAGGGAGCAGTACTTC. This translates into CASSIGAPREQYF.

Points on this clonotype: A much larger clone lies one base from this, so it may be a read error. The chain combines TRBV11-1 with TRBJ1-2; 12 nucleotides match TRBD1. J gave up 9 bases and V 4 bases, and 6 bases lay outside the gene matches. The germline CDR1 and CDR2 sequences are SGHAT and FQDESV (reference sequence). The CDR3 has 14 amino acids. The CDR3 spells CASSSGTGGASYTF. For the CDR3, the DNA is TGTGCCAGCAGCTCCGGGACAGGGGGCGCGAGCTACACCTTC.

This chain connects TRBV29-1 to TRBJ1-1, with a tentative D call TRBD1 (6 bases). The CDR3 covers 15 residues. Trimming cost V 6 bases and J 4 bases, with 21 bases left between them. CDR1 and CDR2 from the germline V gene are SQVTM and ANQGSEA. CDR3 DNA sequence: TGCAGCGTGGTTAAAGGGATAGGAGGGGGCACTGAAGCTTTCTTT. Protein sequence: CSVVKGIGGGTEAFF.

There are a few counts of this clonotype. V gene TRBV6-2 or TRBV6-3 combines with J gene TRBJ2-7; TRBD2 matches at 15 bases. The CDR3 extends over 19 amino acids. V lost 2 bases, J lost 4 bases, and 12 bases stayed unmatched. Per the germline V gene, CDR1 is MNHEY and CDR2 is SVGEGT. The DNA of the CDR3 is TGTGCCAGCAGTTACCCCCTCGGACTAGCGGGAGGGGGTGCTTACGAGCAGTACTTC. This sequence encodes CASSYPLGLAGGGAYEQYF.

The V gene is TRBV28, the J gene TRBJ2-1; 13 bases are shared with TRBD2. Germline CDR1 is MDHEN and CDR2 is SYDVKM. The length of the CDR3 is 15 residues. Trimming removed 6 bases from V and 8 bases from J; junction bases left unmatched: 7. The DNA of the CDR3 is TGTGCCAGCAGGGGGACTAGCGGGAAAGGAGATGAGCAGTTCTTC. It yields the protein CASRGTSGKGDEQFF.

This clonotype was observed many times. The chain carries TRBV6-2 or TRBV6-3 and TRBJ2-7; TRBD1 aligns across 7 bases. Trimming removed 8 bases from V and 1 base from J; junction bases left unmatched: 5. Germline lookup yields CDR1 MNHEY and CDR2 SVGEGT. This CDR3 spans 13 amino acids. CDR3 sequence reads: CASGRTGSYEQYF. The CDR3 region has the DNA TGTGCCAGCGGCCGGACAGGTTCCTACGAGCAGTACTTC.

V is TRBV20-1 and J is TRBJ2-3, with 8 nucleotides matching TRBD2. The CDR3 covers 15 residues. Germline CDR1 DFQATT, CDR2 SNEGSKA (reference sequence). With 6 bases clipped from V and 2 bases from J, the junction kept 10 bases outside the gene matches. The CDR3 DNA reads TGCAGTGCCGGGGGACGGGAGGGAATCACAGATACGCAGTATTTT. Protein product: CSAGGREGITDTQYF.

Details on this clonotype: A read error is possible here, since a much larger clone lies one base away. The V gene is TRBV30, the J gene TRBJ1-1; 7 bases are a match to TRBD1. The CDR3 has 15 residues. Germline CDR1 and CDR2: GTSNPN and SVGIG (reference sequence). The CDR3 nucleotides are TGTGCCTGGACCGGGACTCAGGGGGTGAACGCTGAAGCTTTCTTT. Translated, it gives CAWTGTQGVNAEAFF. The variable domain in full, completed from reference TRBV30 and TRBJ1-1, reads SQTIHQWPATLVQPVGSPLSLECTVEGTSNPNLYWYRQAAGRGLQLLFYSVGIGQISSEVPQNLSASRPQDRQFILSSKKLLLSDSGFYLCAWTGTQGVNAEAFFGQGTRLTVV.